A few counts support the clone carrying this T cell receptor beta chain. The CDR3 spans 15 residues. V gave up 3 bases and J gave up 0 bases, with 11 bases separating them. Germline V CDR1 and CDR2: LGHDT, YNNKEL (reference sequence). These data come from a study of blood T cell repertoires in COVID-19. Study context: Acute and convalescent COVID-19 specimens originated in the United States, Italy and Spain.

Profiled with immunoSEQ multiplex PCR; TCRdb holds only in-frame clones, not every one. The sample has over 300,000 clones; 86% are singletons. The sample taken for sequencing was peripheral blood. The chain has TRBV3-1 (or the pseudogene TRBV3-2) and TRBJ1-1, with D possibly matching TRBD1 (5 bases). This sequence originates from a woman between 45 and 65 years old with acute or convalescent COVID-19. The CDR3 sequence is CASSQASTVNTEAFF. CDR3 nucleotide sequence: TGTGCCAGCAGCCAGGCCTCGACAGTGAACACTGAAGCTTTCTTT.